The present T cell receptor (beta chain) was sequenced within a study of blood T cell repertoires in COVID-19. Study-level background: There were acute and convalescent COVID-19 samples, and they came from the United States, Italy and Spain. T cells, B-cell-depleted T cells, or PBMCs provided the cDNA or gDNA that served as material.

This CDR3 contains 15 residues. The germline CDR1 and CDR2 sequences are SGHTA and FQGNSA. The V gene end was trimmed by 7 bases and the J gene end by 2 bases; junction bases not matched to a gene: 7. Original handling: Estimation of nucleated cell counts was performed using reference gene primer amplification. The data were produced by immunoSEQ multiplex PCR, yet TCRdb's version contains in-frame clones alone and is incomplete. V and J calls and clone size are given by that table; D and trimming were obtained from the DNA. This sample has around 130,000 clones, with roughly 86% found just once. The sequenced sample consisted of peripheral blood. V is TRBV7-2 and J is TRBJ2-2; 7 bases fit TRBD1. The sequence came from a woman aged 50 to 60 who had recovered from COVID-19. The CDR3 sequence: CASNPTGLNTGELFF. As DNA, the CDR3 is TGTGCCAGCAACCCGACAGGGCTTAACACCGGGGAGCTGTTTTTT.